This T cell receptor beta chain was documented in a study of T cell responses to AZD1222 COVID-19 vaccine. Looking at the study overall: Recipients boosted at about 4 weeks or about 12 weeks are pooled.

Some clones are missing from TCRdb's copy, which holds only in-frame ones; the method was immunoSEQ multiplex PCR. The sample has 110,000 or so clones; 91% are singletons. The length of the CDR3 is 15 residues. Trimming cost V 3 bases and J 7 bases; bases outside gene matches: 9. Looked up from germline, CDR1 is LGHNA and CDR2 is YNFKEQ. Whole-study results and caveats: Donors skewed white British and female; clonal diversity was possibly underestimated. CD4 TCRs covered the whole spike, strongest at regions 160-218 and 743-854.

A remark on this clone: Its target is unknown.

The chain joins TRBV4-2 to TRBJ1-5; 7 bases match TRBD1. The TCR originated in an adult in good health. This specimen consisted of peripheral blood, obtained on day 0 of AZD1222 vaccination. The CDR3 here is CASSQRRGGIQPQHF. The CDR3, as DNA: TGTGCCAGCAGCCAGCGCAGGGGGGGGATCCAGCCCCAGCATTTT.